Listed here are 7 T cell receptor beta chains from one sample, sequenced in a study of cytomegalovirus exposure and HLA in healthy donors. The PCR was carried out with 60 Vbeta primers and 13 Jbeta primers. The data were produced by immunoSEQ multiplex PCR, yet TCRdb's version contains in-frame clones alone and is incomplete. The sample lists around 130,000 clones; over 8.5% were seen once. Sequenced material: PBMCs. The source of these receptors is a woman aged 40 to 50 in good health and CMV-seropositive.

This clone occurred many times. As DNA, the CDR3 is TGTGCCAGTAACCCCTTGGGCCTGGGCACTGAAGCTTTCTTT. Translation gives CASNPLGLGTEAFF. The V gene is TRBV19, the J gene TRBJ1-1; D is unresolved. Germline-derived CDR1 and CDR2 are LNHDA and SQIVND (reference sequence). This CDR3 contains 14 residues. Between the trimmed V and J ends, which lost 7 bases and 4 bases, there was a span of 16 bases.

This chain joins TRBV30 and TRBJ1-2; D is ambiguous. V lost 2 bases and J 6 bases, leaving 7 bases between the germline ends. The CDR3 length is 11 residues. Germline lookup yields CDR1 GTSNPN and CDR2 SVGIG (reference sequence). Here the CDR3 reads CAWSYGDGYTF. The CDR3 DNA follows: TGTGCCTGGAGTTACGGGGATGGCTACACCTTC.

This clone has only a few counts. The chain is built from TRBV19 and TRBJ1-1; TRBD1 is a possible D gene (6 bases). CDR1 is LNHDA and CDR2 is SQIVND in the germline V gene (reference sequence). The CDR3 runs to 15 residues. Trimming removed 4 bases at V and 4 bases at J, with 16 bases between. The CDR3 region has the DNA TGTGCCAGTAGTAAACAGGGTGTGGGCTTCACTGAAGCTTTCTTT. It is translated as CASSKQGVGFTEAFF.

The chain uses TRBV30 and TRBJ2-3; tentatively, D is TRBD1 (5 bases). CDR1 is GTSNPN and CDR2 is SVGIG in the germline V gene (reference sequence). This CDR3 is 16 amino acids long. Trimming took 0 bases from V and 0 from J, leaving 13 bases between them. CDR3 sequence reads: CAWSVGAGSSTDTQYF. The CDR3 DNA reads as TGTGCCTGGAGTGTAGGGGCAGGTTCTAGCACAGATACGCAGTATTTT.

In its sample, this clone was seen a few times. The genes are TRBV5-1 and TRBJ2-1, with D tentatively TRBD2 (6 bases). Trimming took off 1 base at V and 9 bases at J, with 8 bases between the two ends. The CDR3 is 12 amino acids. Per the germline V gene, CDR1 is SGHRS and CDR2 is YFSETQ. CDR3 DNA sequence: TGCGCCAGCAGCTTGAGGGACTCTGAGCAGTTCTTC. Amino acid sequence: CASSLRDSEQFF.

The chain uses TRBV15 and TRBJ2-2; D call uncertain. The CDR3 extends over 13 amino acids. The V end lost 3 bases, the J end lost 3 bases, and 5 bases lay between the germline ends. CDR1 is LNHNV and CDR2 is YYDKDF in the germline V gene (reference sequence). CDR3 in DNA: TGTGCCACCAGCAGCAGATACACCGGGGAGCTGTTTTTT. Translation: CATSSRYTGELFF.

The chain employs TRBV6-1 and TRBJ1-1; D perhaps matches TRBD1 (6 bases). CDR1 and CDR2 from the germline V gene are MNHNS and SASEGT. V was cut by 4 bases and J by 8 bases, with 11 bases left in between. The CDR3 is 12 amino acids. CDR3 bases: TGTGCCAGCAGTGTAAGACAGGAGGAAGCTTTCTTT. It translates to CASSVRQEEAFF.